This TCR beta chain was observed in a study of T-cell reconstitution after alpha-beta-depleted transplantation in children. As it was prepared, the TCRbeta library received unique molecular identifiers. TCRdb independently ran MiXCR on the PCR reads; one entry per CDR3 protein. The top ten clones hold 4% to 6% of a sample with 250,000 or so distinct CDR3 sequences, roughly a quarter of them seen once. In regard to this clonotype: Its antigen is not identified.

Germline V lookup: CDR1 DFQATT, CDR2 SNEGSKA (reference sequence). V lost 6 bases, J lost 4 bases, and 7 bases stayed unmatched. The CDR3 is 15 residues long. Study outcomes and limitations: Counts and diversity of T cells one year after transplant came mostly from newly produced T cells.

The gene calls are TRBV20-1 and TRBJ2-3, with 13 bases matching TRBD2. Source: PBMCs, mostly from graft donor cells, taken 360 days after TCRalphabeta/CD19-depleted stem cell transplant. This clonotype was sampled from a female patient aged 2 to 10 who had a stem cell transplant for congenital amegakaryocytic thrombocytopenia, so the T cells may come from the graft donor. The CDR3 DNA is TGCAGTGCCATTCCGACTAGCGGGAGGCCAGATACGCAGTATTTT. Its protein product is CSAIPTSGRPDTQYF.